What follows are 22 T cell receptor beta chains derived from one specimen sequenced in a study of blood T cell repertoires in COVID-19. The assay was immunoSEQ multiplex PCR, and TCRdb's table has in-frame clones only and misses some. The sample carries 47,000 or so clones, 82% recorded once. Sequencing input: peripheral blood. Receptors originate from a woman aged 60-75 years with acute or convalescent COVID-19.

The CDR3 region has the DNA TGTGCCACCAGTTCCACAGGGACCACCGGGGGGTACAATGAGCAGTTCTTC. It translates to CATSSTGTTGGYNEQFF. This chain links TRBV24-1 with TRBJ2-1; tentatively, D is TRBD2 (7 bases). Trimming took off 6 bases at V and 4 bases at J, with 21 bases between the two ends. Germline CDR1 is KGHDR and CDR2 is SFDVKD. The CDR3 has 17 residues.

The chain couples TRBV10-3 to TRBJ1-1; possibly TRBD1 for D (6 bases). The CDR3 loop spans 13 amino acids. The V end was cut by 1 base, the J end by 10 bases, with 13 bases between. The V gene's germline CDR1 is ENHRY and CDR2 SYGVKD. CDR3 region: CAISEFRGTAAFF. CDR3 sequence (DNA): TGTGCCATCAGTGAGTTCAGGGGAACGGCAGCTTTCTTT.

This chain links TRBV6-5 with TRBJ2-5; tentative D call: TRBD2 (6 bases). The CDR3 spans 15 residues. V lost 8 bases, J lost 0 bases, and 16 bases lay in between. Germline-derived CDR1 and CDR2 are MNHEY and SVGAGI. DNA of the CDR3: TGTGCCAGCCGGATGCAGGGAGGTTACCAAGAGACCCAGTACTTC. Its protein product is CASRMQGGYQETQYF.

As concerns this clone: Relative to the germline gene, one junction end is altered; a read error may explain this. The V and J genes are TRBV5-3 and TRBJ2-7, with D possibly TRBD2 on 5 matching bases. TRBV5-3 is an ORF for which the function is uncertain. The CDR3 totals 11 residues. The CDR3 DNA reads TGTGCCAGAAGCCCGGGGATAGGGAAGAACTTC. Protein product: CARSPGIGKNF.

CDR3 coding DNA: TGTGCCAGCAACCCTACAGGGGGCCGGGGCAATCAGCCCCAGCATTTT. This gives the protein CASNPTGGRGNQPQHF. The chain employs TRBV6-2 or TRBV6-3 and TRBJ1-5; the match to TRBD1 covers 9 bases. The CDR3 totals 16 residues. The V gene's germline CDR1 is MNHEY and CDR2 SVGEGT. J gave up 2 bases and V 7 bases, and 9 bases lay outside the gene matches.

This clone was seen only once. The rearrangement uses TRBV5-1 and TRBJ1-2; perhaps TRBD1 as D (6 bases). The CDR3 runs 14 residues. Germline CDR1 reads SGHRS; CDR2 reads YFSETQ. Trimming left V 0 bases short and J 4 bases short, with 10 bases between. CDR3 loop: CASSLGSGVYGYTF. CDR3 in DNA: TGCGCCAGCAGCTTGGGTTCAGGGGTCTATGGCTACACCTTC.

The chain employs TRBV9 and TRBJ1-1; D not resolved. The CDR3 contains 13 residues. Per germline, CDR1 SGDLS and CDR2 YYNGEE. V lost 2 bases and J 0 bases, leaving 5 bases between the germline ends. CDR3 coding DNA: TGTGCCAGCAGCGTTCACATGAACACTGAAGCTTTCTTT. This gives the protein CASSVHMNTEAFF.

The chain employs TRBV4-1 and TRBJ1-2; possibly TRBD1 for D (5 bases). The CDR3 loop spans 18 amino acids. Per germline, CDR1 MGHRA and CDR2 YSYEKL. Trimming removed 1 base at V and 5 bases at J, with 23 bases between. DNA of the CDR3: TGCGCCAGCAGCCAAGGGGTCTTGAGGTCAATCAACAGGTATGGCTACACCTTC. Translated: CASSQGVLRSINRYGYTF.

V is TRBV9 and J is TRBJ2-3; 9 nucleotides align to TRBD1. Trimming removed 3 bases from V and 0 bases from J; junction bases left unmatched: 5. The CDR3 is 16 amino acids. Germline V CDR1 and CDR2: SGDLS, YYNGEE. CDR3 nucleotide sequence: TGTGCCAGCAGCGCCCTCGACAGGGGGAGCACAGATACGCAGTATTTT. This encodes CASSALDRGSTDTQYF.

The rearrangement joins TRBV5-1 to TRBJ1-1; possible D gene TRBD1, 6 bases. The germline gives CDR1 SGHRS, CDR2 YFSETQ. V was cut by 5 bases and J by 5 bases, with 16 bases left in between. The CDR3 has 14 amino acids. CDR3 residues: CASSPKQGRTEAFF. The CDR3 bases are TGCGCCAGCAGTCCGAAACAGGGCCGGACTGAAGCTTTCTTT.

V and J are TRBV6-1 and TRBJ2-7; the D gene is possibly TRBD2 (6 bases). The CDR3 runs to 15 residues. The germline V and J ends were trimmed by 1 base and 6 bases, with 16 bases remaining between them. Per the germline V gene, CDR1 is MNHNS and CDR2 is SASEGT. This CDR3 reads CASSEGRGGALEQYF. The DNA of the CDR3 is TGTGCCAGCAGTGAAGGGAGGGGAGGAGCTCTCGAGCAGTACTTC.

This chain's CDR3 is CASRDRGGTDTQYF. The CDR3 DNA reads TGTGCCAGTAGGGACAGGGGTGGTACAGATACGCAGTATTTT. The chain is built from TRBV19 and TRBJ2-3, with 9 bases identical to TRBD1. V dropped 6 bases and J dropped 3; count of bases not matched to a gene: 4. The V gene's germline CDR1 is LNHDA and CDR2 SQIVND (reference sequence). This CDR3 region has 14 residues.

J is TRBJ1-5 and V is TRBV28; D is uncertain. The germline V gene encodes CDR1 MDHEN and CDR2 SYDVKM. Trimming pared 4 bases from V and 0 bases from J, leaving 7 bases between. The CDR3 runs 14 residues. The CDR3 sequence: CASSSSVSNQPQHF. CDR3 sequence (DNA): TGTGCCAGCAGTTCGTCGGTTAGCAATCAGCCCCAGCATTTT. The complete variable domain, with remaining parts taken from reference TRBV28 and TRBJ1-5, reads DVKVTQSSRYLVKRTGEKVFLECVQDMDHENMFWYRQDPGLGLRLIYFSYDVKMKEKGDIPEGYSVSREKKERFSLILESASTNQTSMYLCASSSSVSNQPQHFGDGTRLSIL.

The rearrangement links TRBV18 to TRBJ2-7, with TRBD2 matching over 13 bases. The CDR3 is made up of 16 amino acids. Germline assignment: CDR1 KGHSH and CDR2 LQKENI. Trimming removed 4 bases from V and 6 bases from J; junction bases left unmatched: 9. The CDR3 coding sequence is TGTGCCAGCTCACTAACCGGGACTAGCGGGGCGGGCGAGCAGTACTTC. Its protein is CASSLTGTSGAGEQYF.

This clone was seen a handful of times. In nucleotides, the CDR3 is TGTGCCAGCAGCTTAGATGGGACAGGGGACTACGAGCAGTACTTC. Translated: CASSLDGTGDYEQYF. The rearrangement uses TRBV7-6 and TRBJ2-7, with 10 nucleotides matching TRBD1. The germline V gene has CDR1 SGHVS and CDR2 FNYEAQ. The CDR3 covers 15 residues. After removal of 1 base from V and 3 bases from J, the junction contained 3 bases not matched to a gene.

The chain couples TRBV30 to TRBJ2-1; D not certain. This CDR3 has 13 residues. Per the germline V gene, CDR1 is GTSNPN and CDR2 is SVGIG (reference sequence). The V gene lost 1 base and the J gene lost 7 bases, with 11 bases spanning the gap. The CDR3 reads CAWSGYLRNEQFF. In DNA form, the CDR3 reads TGTGCCTGGAGTGGCTACCTGAGGAATGAGCAGTTCTTC.

CDR3 DNA sequence: TGCAGCGTAGGGACAGGCGCCTATGGCTACACCTTC. It yields the protein CSVGTGAYGYTF. The chain employs TRBV29-1 and TRBJ1-2; the match to TRBD1 covers 8 bases. Germline V gives CDR1 SQVTM, CDR2 ANQGSEA. After removal of 6 bases from V and 4 bases from J, the junction contained 4 bases not matched to a gene. The CDR3 has 12 amino acids.

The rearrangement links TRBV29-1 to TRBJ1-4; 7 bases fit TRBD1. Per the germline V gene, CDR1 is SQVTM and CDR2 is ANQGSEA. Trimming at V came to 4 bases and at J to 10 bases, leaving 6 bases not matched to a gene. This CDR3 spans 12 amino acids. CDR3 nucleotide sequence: TGCAGCGTTGTTGGGACAGACAGAAAACTGTTTTTT. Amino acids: CSVVGTDRKLFF.

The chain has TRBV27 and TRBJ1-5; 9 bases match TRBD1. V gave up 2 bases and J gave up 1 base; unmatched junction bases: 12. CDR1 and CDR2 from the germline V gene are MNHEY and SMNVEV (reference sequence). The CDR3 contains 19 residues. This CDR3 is CASSLVGTGRLGSNQPQHF. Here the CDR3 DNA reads TGTGCCAGCAGTTTAGTAGGGACAGGGCGATTAGGGAGCAATCAGCCCCAGCATTTT.

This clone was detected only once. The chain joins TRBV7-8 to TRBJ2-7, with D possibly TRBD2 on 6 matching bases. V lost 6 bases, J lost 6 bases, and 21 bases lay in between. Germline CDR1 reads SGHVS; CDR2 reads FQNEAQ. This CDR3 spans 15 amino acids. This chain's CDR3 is CASRGLLGRSGEQYF. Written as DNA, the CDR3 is TGTGCCAGCAGGGGACTGCTTGGGCGATCTGGCGAGCAGTACTTC.

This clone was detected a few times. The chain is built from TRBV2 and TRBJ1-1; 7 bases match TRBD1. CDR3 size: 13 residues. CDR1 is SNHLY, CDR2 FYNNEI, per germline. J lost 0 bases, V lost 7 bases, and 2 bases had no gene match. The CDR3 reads CASMTGMNTEAFF. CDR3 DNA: TGTGCCAGCATGACAGGGATGAACACTGAAGCTTTCTTT.

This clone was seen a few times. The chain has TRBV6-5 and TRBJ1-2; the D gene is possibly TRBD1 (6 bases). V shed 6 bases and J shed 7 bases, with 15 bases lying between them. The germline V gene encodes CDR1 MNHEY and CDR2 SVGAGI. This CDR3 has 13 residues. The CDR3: CASRLGQTSGYTF. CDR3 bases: TGTGCCAGCAGGCTCGGACAGACGAGTGGCTACACCTTC.